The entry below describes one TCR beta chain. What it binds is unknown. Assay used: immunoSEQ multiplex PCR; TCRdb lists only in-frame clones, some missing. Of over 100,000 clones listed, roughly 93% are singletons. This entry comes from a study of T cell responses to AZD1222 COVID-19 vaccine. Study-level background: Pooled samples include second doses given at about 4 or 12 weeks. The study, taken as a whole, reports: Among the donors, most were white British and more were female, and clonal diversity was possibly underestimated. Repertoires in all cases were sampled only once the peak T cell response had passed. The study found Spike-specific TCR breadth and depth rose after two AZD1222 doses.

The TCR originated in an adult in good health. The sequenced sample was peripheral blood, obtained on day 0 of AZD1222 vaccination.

This chain's CDR3 is CASSYSRTSGSYNEQFF. The CDR3 coding sequence is TGTGCCAGCAGTTACTCGAGGACTAGCGGGAGCTACAATGAGCAGTTCTTC. This chain links TRBV6-2 or TRBV6-3 with TRBJ2-1; 13 bases line up with TRBD2. Germline V gene lookup returns CDR1 MNHEY and CDR2 SVGEGT. Losses at the gene ends were 0 bases for V and 3 bases for J; bases not matched to a gene: 2. This CDR3 contains 17 residues.